A selection of T cell receptor beta chains follows, all from one sample in a study of regulatory T cells in long-lasting Graves disease. TCRdb itself ran the multiplex PCR reads through MiXCR, one entry per CDR3 protein. The table shows roughly 500,000 distinct CDR3 sequences, with 12% occurring only once. These sequences were also reported in another study, on T cells in Graves' hyperthyroidism and ophthalmopathy.

The source was peripheral blood mononuclear cells (PBMCs), collected at new diagnosis, from a patient treated with antithyroid drugs. Receptor source: a woman aged 25 to 39 with Graves disease. Both conserved end residues are part of each CDR3. The D gene is left open where the match is weak.

V | D | CDR3
TRBV7-9 | . | CASSLGARLLNTGELFF
TRBV3-1 | TRBD2 | CASSQKPGLAADTQYF
TRBV10-3 | TRBD1 | CATSGTGESNEQFF
TRBV10-3 | TRBD1 | CAISDLGTGDSYEQYF
TRBV18 | TRBD1 | CASSPPGPDRAQYGYTF
TRBV28 | . | CASSSGFQPQHF
TRBV5-8 | TRBD2 | CASSPYRLLAGGGDTQYF
TRBV3-1 | TRBD1 | CASSWGQDYGAQHF
TRBV7-2 | . | CASATASYEQYF
TRBV30 | . | CAWSNYNEQFF
TRBV2 | . | CASSELTASNQPQHF